This record concerns one T cell receptor (beta chain) sequence. The data were obtained in a study of identical twins. TCRdb used MiXCR to reprocess the 5' RACE reads, holding one entry per CDR3 protein. In the table there are about 920,000 distinct CDR3 sequences, approximately 13% of which are singletons. Germline V gene lookup returns CDR1 SEHNR and CDR2 FQNEAQ (reference sequence). The V and J ends lost 3 bases and 4 bases respectively, with 12 bases between them. The CDR3 runs to 15 residues. The data were also submitted as part of a second study, on yellow fever vaccine responses in identical twins.

The receptor was isolated from a woman aged 18-35 years in good health. This rearrangement joins TRBV7-9 to TRBJ2-2; maybe TRBD2 (5 bases). Input material: PBMCs. CDR3 DNA sequence: TGTGCCAGCAGCTTGGGGAGTGATGTCACCGGGGAGCTGTTTTTT. Its protein is CASSLGSDVTGELFF.